Listed here are 17 T cell receptor beta chains from one sample, sequenced in a study of T cells in Graves' hyperthyroidism and ophthalmopathy. Amplification of TCR beta CDR3 regions was performed using RNA transcripts as template. When the TCR CDR3 underwent first-round RT-PCR, the HTBI primer set was used. MiXCR, run by TCRdb on the multiplex PCR reads, gives a single entry per CDR3 protein. Of about 560,000 distinct CDR3 sequences in the sample, approximately 15% were seen once. The source material was blood. Receptors originate from a woman between 18 and 29 years old with Graves' hyperthyroidism.

Ten or more counts support this clonotype. The genes are TRBV20-1 and TRBJ2-7, with 14 bases lining up with TRBD2. V lost 5 bases to trimming and J lost 9 bases; unmatched junction nucleotides: 6. Germline V lookup: CDR1 DFQATT, CDR2 SNEGSKA (reference sequence). The CDR3 runs 13 residues. CDR3 nucleotides: TGCAGTGCTCCGGGACTAGCGGGAGTCGGGCAGTACTTC. As protein: CSAPGLAGVGQYF.

This clonotype was observed a handful of times. The genes are TRBV5-4 and TRBJ2-2; no definite D call. Germline V gene lookup returns CDR1 SGHNT and CDR2 YYREEE (reference sequence). Trimming stripped 3 bases from V and 5 bases from J, with 14 bases between. The CDR3 is made up of 15 amino acids. In nucleotides, the CDR3 is TGTGCCAGCAGCTCTGGCCCAGCTAGGACCGGGGAGCTGTTTTTT. Protein: CASSSGPARTGELFF.

A word on this clonotype: A much bigger clone sits one base away, suggesting this may be a read error. This rearrangement joins TRBV20-1 to TRBJ2-7, with no clear D. Germline loops: CDR1 DFQATT, CDR2 SNEGSKA (reference sequence). The CDR3 sequence is 15 residues long. V lost 0 bases and J lost 0, with 12 bases in between. The DNA for the CDR3 is TGCAGTGCTAGAGATTGGAACGACGCCTCCTACGAGCAGTACTTC. It codes for CSARDWNDASYEQYF.

This clonotype came up many times. J is TRBJ1-1 and V is TRBV28, with 7 bases fitting TRBD1. CDR1 is MDHEN, CDR2 SYDVKM, per germline. The junction had 7 bases not matched to a gene; V was cut back by 6 bases and J by 0 bases. The CDR3 spans 15 residues. The CDR3 loop reads CASSQPGGMNTEAFF. In nucleotides, the CDR3 is TGTGCCAGCAGCCAACCAGGGGGTATGAACACTGAAGCTTTCTTT.

This clonotype occurred many times. The rearrangement links TRBV20-1 to TRBJ2-1, with 7 positions matching TRBD2. The junction had 8 bases not matched to a gene; V was cut back by 5 bases and J by 10 bases. Germline V gene lookup returns CDR1 DFQATT and CDR2 SNEGSKA (reference sequence). The CDR3 covers 12 residues. Here the CDR3 DNA reads TGCAGTGCTTCTAGCGGCCTCGCGGAGCAGTTCTTC. It yields the protein CSASSGLAEQFF.

This clonotype was picked up a small number of times. V usage is TRBV4-2 and J usage is TRBJ2-7, with D maybe TRBD2 (6 bases). V lost 1 base and J 0 bases, leaving 13 bases between the germline ends. Germline lookup yields CDR1 LGHNA and CDR2 YNFKEQ. The CDR3 is 16 residues long. The CDR3 region has the DNA TGTGCCAGCAGCCAAGTTGTAGCGGTTCCCTCCTACGAGCAGTACTTC. It yields the protein CASSQVVAVPSYEQYF.

Comments on this clonotype: Since a much larger clone is just one base distant, this may be a read error. The J gene is TRBJ2-7, the V gene TRBV28, with a weak D call TRBD1 (5 bases). The CDR3 has 13 amino acids. The germline gives CDR1 MDHEN, CDR2 SYDVKM. The CDR3 sequence is CTSSLGVWGEQYF. The CDR3 DNA follows: TGTACCAGCAGTTTAGGGGTCTGGGGCGAGCAGTACTTC.

The chain links TRBV6-1 to TRBJ1-3; D gene uncertain. Per germline, CDR1 MNHNS and CDR2 SASEGT. The CDR3 totals 13 residues. Trimming cost V 8 bases and J 5 bases, with 13 bases left between them. In DNA, the CDR3 is TGTGCCAGCGGTGCAGCTTGGCGAAACACCATATATTTT. Translating it yields CASGAAWRNTIYF.

This clonotype was observed a few times. J is TRBJ2-2 and V is TRBV5-1; 8 positions agree with TRBD2. Trimming at V came to 4 bases and at J to 6 bases, leaving 11 bases not matched to a gene. The germline V gene encodes CDR1 SGHRS and CDR2 YFSETQ. CDR3 length equals 16 residues. DNA of the CDR3: TGCGCCAGCAGCAGGGCCAGCGGGGGTTTCTCCGGGGAGCTGTTTTTT. Translated: CASSRASGGFSGELFF.

The CDR3 here is CASSTGDLQETQYF. The CDR3 nucleotides read TGCGCCAGCAGTACAGGGGACCTCCAAGAGACCCAGTACTTC. The J gene is TRBJ2-5, the V gene TRBV10-1; 7 nucleotides agree with TRBD1. The junction had 4 bases not matched to a gene; V was cut back by 5 bases and J by 1 base. Per the germline V gene, CDR1 is WNHNN and CDR2 is SYGVQD (reference sequence). The CDR3 contains 14 residues.

As regards this clonotype: Possible read error: a much larger clone is one base away. The J gene is TRBJ1-3, the V gene TRBV20-1; D is undetermined. V lost 0 bases and J 4 bases, leaving 13 bases between the germline ends. CDR3 size: 15 residues. The germline V gene has CDR1 DFQATT and CDR2 SNEGSKA (reference sequence). The CDR3 is CSAREWEGDGNTIYF. In DNA form, the CDR3 reads TGCAGTGCTAGAGAGTGGGAAGGTGACGGAAACACCATATATTTT.

This clonotype was seen many times. The chain has TRBV6-1 and TRBJ2-7; D call uncertain. With 1 base removed from V and 5 bases from J, the gap between germline ends came to 12 bases. The germline V gene has CDR1 MNHNS and CDR2 SASEGT. The CDR3 runs to 14 residues. The CDR3 DNA reads TGTGCCAGCAGTGAAGAGGACCCATGGGACGAGCAGTACTTC. Protein product: CASSEEDPWDEQYF.

This clonotype occurred many times. The chain uses TRBV20-1 and TRBJ2-1; 15 bases line up with TRBD2. CDR1 DFQATT and CDR2 SNEGSKA come from the germline V gene (reference sequence). V was pared by 0 bases and J by 5 bases, with 5 bases of the junction left unmatched. This CDR3 is built from 17 residues. The CDR3 region is CSARDLGTSGGHNEQFF. The DNA for the CDR3 is TGCAGTGCTAGAGATCTCGGGACTAGCGGGGGGCACAATGAGCAGTTCTTC.

This clonotype was seen repeatedly, ten times or more. The V gene is TRBV7-2, the J gene TRBJ2-6; D is unresolved. CDR3 size: 11 residues. Trimming pared 5 bases from V and 14 bases from J, leaving 10 bases between. Germline assignment: CDR1 SGHTA and CDR2 FQGNSA. As DNA, the CDR3 is TGTGCCAGCAGCCCCCGGGCGTTCCTGACTTTC. It is translated as CASSPRAFLTF. Variable domain in full (rest from reference TRBV7-2 and TRBJ2-6): GAGVSQSPSNKVTEKGKDVELRCDPISGHTALYWYRQSLGQGLEFLIYFQGNSAPDKSGLPSDRFSAERTGGSVSTLTIQRTQQEDSAVYLCASSPRAFLTFGAGSRLTVL.

This clonotype appeared many times. The rearrangement joins TRBV20-1 to TRBJ2-3; D remains unclear. Germline loops: CDR1 DFQATT, CDR2 SNEGSKA (reference sequence). This CDR3 is 14 amino acids long. Trimming cost V 3 bases and J 2 bases, with 12 bases left between them. CDR3: CSARSATNTDTQYF. CDR3 coding DNA: TGCAGTGCTAGGAGTGCGACCAACACAGATACGCAGTATTTT.

The chain uses TRBV2 and TRBJ2-1, with 7 bases identical to TRBD2. Unmatched junction bases numbered 2, after V lost 2 bases and J lost 7 bases. Germline V lookup: CDR1 SNHLY, CDR2 FYNNEI. The CDR3 totals 13 residues. The chain's CDR3 is CASSEYGRNEQFF. DNA of the CDR3: TGTGCCAGCAGTGAATACGGGAGGAATGAGCAGTTCTTC.

The chain is built from TRBV5-1 and TRBJ1-2; D is unresolved. Germline CDR1 SGHRS, CDR2 YFSETQ. The length of the CDR3 is 15 residues. Trimming cost V 0 bases and J 6 bases, with 15 bases left between them. This CDR3 is CASSLDAGPAHGYTF. CDR3 DNA: TGCGCCAGCAGCTTGGATGCAGGTCCGGCGCATGGCTACACCTTC.